This paragraph reports one TCR beta chain. It may be a read error: a sequence one base away is much more abundant. This sample is drawn from a study of CD8+CD57+ T cells in acquired aplastic anemia. The template used for profiling TCR beta VDJ and CDR3 was genomic DNA. TCRdb passed the reads through MiXCR, listing each CDR3 protein once. The top ten clones hold roughly 1.1% of a sample with about 210,000 distinct CDR3 sequences, about a third of them seen once. The sequence was collected from a human donor in good health, serving as a control. The specimen sequenced was sorted CD4+, CD8+, or CD8+CD57+ T cells (not recorded which) from PBMCs.

CDR3 DNA: TGTGCCAGCAGGAGGGGACTAGTGGAAGAGACCCAGTACTTC. Residues: CASRRGLVEETQYF. The chain is built from TRBV2 and TRBJ2-5; 8 nucleotides line up with TRBD2. The germline gives CDR1 SNHLY, CDR2 FYNNEI. Trimming took 6 bases from V and 3 from J; bases not matched to a gene: 6. This CDR3 comprises 14 residues.